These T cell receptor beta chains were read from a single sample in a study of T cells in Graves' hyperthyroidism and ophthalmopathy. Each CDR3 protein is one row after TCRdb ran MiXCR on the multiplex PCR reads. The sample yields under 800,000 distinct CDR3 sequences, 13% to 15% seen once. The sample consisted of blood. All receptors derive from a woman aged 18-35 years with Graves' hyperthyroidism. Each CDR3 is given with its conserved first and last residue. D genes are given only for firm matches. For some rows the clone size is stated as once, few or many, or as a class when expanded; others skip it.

CASSRRLEGYNEQFF | TGTGCCAGCAGCAGAAGACTAGAGGGATACAATGAGCAGTTCTTC | 15 | TRBJ2-1 | TRBV28 | many | -
CASSEFQPQHF | TGTGCCAGCAGCGAGTTCCAGCCCCAGCATTTT | 11 | TRBJ1-5 | TRBV28 | many | -
CASSFRTSGSTETQYF | TGTGCCAGCAGCTTCAGGACTAGCGGGAGTACTGAGACCCAGTACTTC | 16 | TRBJ2-5 | TRBV7-9 | many | TRBD2
CSARDRKSPYEQYF | TGCAGTGCTAGAGATCGAAAATCCCCCTACGAGCAGTACTTC | 14 | TRBJ2-7 | TRBV20-1 | - | -
CASSITRGDTEAFF | TGTGCCAGCAGCATTACAAGGGGAGACACTGAAGCTTTCTTT | 14 | TRBJ1-1 | TRBV6-1 | - | -
CASSDLSTGGSHF | TGTGCCAGCAGTGACCTTTCTACAGGGGGCTCCCACTTT | 13 | TRBJ1-6 | TRBV2 | - | TRBD1
CASTRTVMNTEAFF | TGCGCCAGCACTAGGACGGTTATGAACACTGAAGCTTTCTTT | 14 | TRBJ1-1 | TRBV10-2 | - | -
CSAARGNYGYTF | TGCAGTGCTGCACGGGGTAACTATGGCTACACCTTC | 12 | TRBJ1-2 | TRBV20-1 | many | -
CASNPRNEQFF | TGTGCCAGCAATCCTAGGAATGAGCAGTTCTTC | 11 | TRBJ2-1 | TRBV6-1 | few | -
CASGGLAARETQYF | TGTGCCAGCGGGGGACTAGCCGCTCGGGAGACCCAGTACTTC | 14 | TRBJ2-5 | TRBV11-2 | - | TRBD2
CASRVDRAQYF | TGTGCCAGCAGGGTAGACAGGGCCCAGTACTTC | 11 | TRBJ2-5 | TRBV2 | - | TRBD1
CASSLLTSGKNEQFF | TGTGCCAGCAGCTTGTTGACTAGCGGGAAAAATGAGCAGTTCTTC | 15 | TRBJ2-1 | TRBV11-3 | few | TRBD2
CASSDWTDDEQYF | TGTGCCAGCAGTGATTGGACGGATGACGAGCAGTACTTC | 13 | TRBJ2-7 | TRBV2 | many | -
CAWSDNAGTSGVLYEQYF | TGTGCCTGGAGTGACAACGCCGGGACTAGCGGGGTGCTCTACGAGCAGTACTTC | 18 | TRBJ2-7 | TRBV30 | many | TRBD2
CSAPQDRALNTEAFF | TGCAGTGCTCCCCAGGACAGGGCTTTGAACACTGAAGCTTTCTTT | 15 | TRBJ1-1 | TRBV20-1 | many | TRBD1
CSARDQGTGAVQETQYF | TGCAGTGCTAGAGACCAGGGGACAGGGGCCGTCCAAGAGACCCAGTACTTC | 17 | TRBJ2-5 | TRBV20-1 | many | TRBD1
CASSLELWSNTEAFF | TGTGCCAGCAGCTTAGAGTTATGGAGTAACACTGAAGCTTTCTTT | 15 | TRBJ1-1 | TRBV13 | many | -
CASRLRGDNEQFF | TGTGCCAGCAGACTTCGAGGGGACAATGAGCAGTTCTTC | 13 | TRBJ2-1 | TRBV5-4 | - | -
CASRDRAESDQPQHF | TGTGCCAGTAGGGACAGAGCAGAGTCCGATCAGCCCCAGCATTTT | 15 | TRBJ1-5 | TRBV19 | - | -
CATSDFRRGPNNEQFF | TGTGCCACCAGTGATTTTCGCAGGGGGCCCAACAATGAGCAGTTCTTC | 16 | TRBJ2-1 | TRBV24-1 | - | TRBD1
CAGSVEHRGYGYTF | TGTGCCGGTAGTGTTGAACATCGAGGCTATGGCTACACCTTC | 14 | TRBJ1-2 | TRBV19 | few | -
CASSDPGEANEKLFF | TGTGCCAGCAGCGACCCAGGGGAGGCTAATGAAAAACTGTTTTTT | 15 | TRBJ1-4 | TRBV25-1 | - | -
CASSFRQKPEQYF | TGTGCCAGCAGCTTCCGACAGAAACCTGAGCAGTACTTC | 13 | TRBJ2-7 | TRBV13 | - | -
CSARGAESSYNEQFF | TGCAGTGCTAGAGGGGCGGAGAGCTCCTACAATGAGCAGTTCTTC | 15 | TRBJ2-1 | TRBV20-1 | many | -
CASSFPGRGDTQYF | TGTGCCAGTAGTTTCCCCGGGAGGGGAGATACGCAGTATTTT | 14 | TRBJ2-3 | TRBV19 | once | TRBD2
CASSEIGQGPGNTIYF | TGTGCCAGCAGTGAAATAGGGCAGGGACCTGGAAACACCATATATTTT | 16 | TRBJ1-3 | TRBV25-1 | few | -
CASSSPGLEQFF | TGTGCCAGCAGCTCCCCGGGCCTTGAGCAGTTCTTC | 12 | TRBJ2-1 | TRBV7-2 | - | -
CASSLRWIRTDTQYF | TGTGCCAGCAGTTTAAGGTGGATCCGCACAGATACGCAGTATTTT | 15 | TRBJ2-3 | TRBV27 | many | -
CASSQDTRGTEAFF | TGTGCCAGCAGCCAAGATACAAGAGGCACTGAAGCTTTCTTT | 14 | TRBJ1-1 | TRBV3-1 | many | -
CATRRGEAFF | TGTGCCACCCGGAGGGGGGAAGCTTTCTTT | 10 | TRBJ1-1 | TRBV19 | few | -
CASSWGTIQFF | TGTGCCAGCAGTTGGGGGACAATACAGTTCTTC | 11 | TRBJ2-1 | TRBV28 | few | -
CASSSTGLAAAYEQYF | TGTGCCAGCAGTTCGACGGGACTAGCGGCAGCCTACGAGCAGTACTTC | 16 | TRBJ2-7 | TRBV27 | few | TRBD2
CASSIGRRYRALADTQYF | TGTGCCAGTAGTATTGGAAGGCGTTACAGGGCGCTTGCAGATACGCAGTATTTT | 18 | TRBJ2-3 | TRBV19 | few | -
CASNDLGPYRETQYF | TGTGCCAGCAATGACCTGGGACCATACCGGGAGACCCAGTACTTC | 15 | TRBJ2-5 | TRBV6-1 | - | -
CSARDPGASYEQYF | TGCAGTGCTAGAGATCCGGGGGCCTCCTACGAGCAGTACTTC | 14 | TRBJ2-7 | TRBV20-1 | few | -
CSAKTGGTEKLFF | TGCAGTGCTAAGACAGGGGGGACGGAAAAACTGTTTTTT | 13 | TRBJ1-4 | TRBV20-1 | few | TRBD1
CASSVGGSGYTF | TGTGCCAGCAGCGTAGGGGGCTCTGGCTACACCTTC | 12 | TRBJ1-2 | TRBV9 | - | -
CASSYPPPELLAKNIQYF | TGTGCCAGCAGTTATCCACCCCCGGAACTGCTAGCCAAAAACATTCAGTACTTC | 18 | TRBJ2-4 | TRBV6-1 | - | -
CSAGQTGDFF | TGCAGCGCGGGACAAACCGGCGATTTCTTT | 10 | TRBJ1-1 | TRBV29-1 | few | -
CASSLVGGSGNQPQHF | TGTGCCAGCAGCTTAGTAGGGGGTTCGGGCAATCAGCCCCAGCATTTT | 16 | TRBJ1-5 | TRBV11-2 | few | -
CASRGDSHNEQFF | TGTGCCAGCAGAGGGGACTCCCACAATGAGCAGTTCTTC | 13 | TRBJ2-1 | TRBV7-2 | few | -
CASSDSGTSGRDEQFF | TGTGCCAGCAGTGACTCGGGGACTAGCGGGAGGGATGAGCAGTTCTTC | 16 | TRBJ2-1 | TRBV6-4 | few | TRBD2
CAWRGGRDGYTF | TGTGCCTGGAGGGGGGGCCGGGATGGCTACACCTTC | 12 | TRBJ1-2 | TRBV30 | few | -
CASSLGRLAFETQYF | TGTGCCAGCAGCTTAGGTCGACTAGCGTTCGAGACCCAGTACTTC | 15 | TRBJ2-5 | TRBV7-8 | many | TRBD2
CASSMTRGYEQYF | TGTGCCAGCAGTATGACAAGGGGCTACGAGCAGTACTTC | 13 | TRBJ2-7 | TRBV12-3/TRBV12-4 | - | -
CASRRLAGVYQYF | TGTGCCAGCAGACGACTAGCGGGAGTTTACCAGTACTTC | 13 | TRBJ2-4 | TRBV6-2/TRBV6-3 | few | TRBD2
CASSAGQGYTGELFF | TGTGCCAGCAGCGCCGGACAGGGTTACACCGGGGAGCTGTTTTTT | 15 | TRBJ2-2 | TRBV11-2 | few | TRBD1
CASSPAGPSYGYTF | TGTGCCAGCAGTCCCGCGGGACCTAGCTATGGCTACACCTTC | 14 | TRBJ1-2 | TRBV2 | few | -
CASSLMQWRDGYTF | TGTGCCAGCAGTTTAATGCAGTGGCGCGATGGCTACACCTTC | 14 | TRBJ1-2 | TRBV28 | - | -